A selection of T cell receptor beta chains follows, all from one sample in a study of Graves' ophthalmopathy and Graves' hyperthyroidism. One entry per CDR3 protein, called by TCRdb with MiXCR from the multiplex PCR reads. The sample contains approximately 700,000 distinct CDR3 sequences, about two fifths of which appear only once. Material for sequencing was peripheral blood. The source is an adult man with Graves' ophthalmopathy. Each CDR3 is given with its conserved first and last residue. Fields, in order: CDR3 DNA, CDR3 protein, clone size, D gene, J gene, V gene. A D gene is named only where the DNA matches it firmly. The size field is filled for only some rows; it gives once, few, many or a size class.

TGTGCCGGCAGCTTTCCCCGGGGGCAGGGGAATGGCCACACCTTC,CAGSFPRGQGNGHTF,.,.,TRBJ1-2,TRBV12-3/TRBV12-4
TGTGCCAGCAGTTACTCGGCGAACACTGAAGCTTTCTTT,CASSYSANTEAFF,many,.,TRBJ1-1,TRBV6-5
TGTGCCAGCAGTTTTGCAACAGGGGCCGGGACTGAAGCTTTCTTT,CASSFATGAGTEAFF,few,TRBD1,TRBJ1-1,TRBV6-5
TGTGCCAGCGCGGGACAGGGGGTTGCGGAGACCCAGTACTTC,CASAGQGVAETQYF,.,TRBD1,TRBJ2-5,TRBV2
TGTGCCAGCAGACCACTAGCGGGCCGGTACCAAGAGACCCAGTACTTC,CASRPLAGRYQETQYF,.,TRBD2,TRBJ2-5,TRBV2
TGTGCCATCAGGGGGGCAGGGATGGTCGGCTATGGCTACACCTTC,CAIRGAGMVGYGYTF,.,.,TRBJ1-2,TRBV10-3
TGCAGTGCTCACCCCGGGACAGAACAAGAGACCCAGTACTTC,CSAHPGTEQETQYF,many,TRBD1,TRBJ2-5,TRBV20-1
TGTGCCAGCAGCCCCAGGACAGGCTATAACTATGGCTACACCTTC,CASSPRTGYNYGYTF,.,TRBD1,TRBJ1-2,TRBV7-9
TGCGCCAGCAGCCAAGAGGGAGGGAGATATGAAAAACTGTTTTTT,CASSQEGGRYEKLFF,.,.,TRBJ1-4,TRBV4-3
TGTGCCAGCAGATTACACGGGGAGCTGTTTTTT,CASRLHGELFF,.,.,TRBJ2-2,TRBV5-6
TGTGCCAGCAGCTCGTCAACAGGGTTAGATACGCAGTATTTT,CASSSSTGLDTQYF,.,.,TRBJ2-3,TRBV7-9
TGTGCCAGCAGCTCCCTCCCACCGGGACAGGGAGTTCAGCCCCAGCATTTT,CASSSLPPGQGVQPQHF,many,TRBD1,TRBJ1-5,TRBV5-5
TGTGCCAGCAGCTTGGTCCCCAGGGGGACCGGGGAGCTGTTTTTT,CASSLVPRGTGELFF,.,TRBD1,TRBJ2-2,TRBV7-9
TGTGCCAGCAGCTCCTCGGACAGGGGGTTGGGCACCGGGGAGCTGTTTTTT,CASSSSDRGLGTGELFF,many,TRBD1,TRBJ2-2,TRBV7-9
TGTGCCAGCAATGACTACAAGGGGGAGACCCAGTACTTC,CASNDYKGETQYF,.,.,TRBJ2-5,TRBV6-6
TGTGCCGGCAGCTTAGCGGGGACAAACTCTGGAAACACCATATATTTT,CAGSLAGTNSGNTIYF,.,.,TRBJ1-3,TRBV7-8
TGTGCCAGCAGCCACACGGGAGGGGATGGCTACACCTTC,CASSHTGGDGYTF,many,.,TRBJ1-2,TRBV7-3
TGCAGCGTGGACCGGGTGGGCTACACCTTC,CSVDRVGYTF,.,.,TRBJ1-2,TRBV29-1